This TCR beta chain was captured by sequencing in a study of regulatory T cells in long-lasting Graves disease. Study observations and caveats: TRBV28, TRBJ1-2 and TRBJ2-5 emerged as the favored segments in persistent disease.

To note about this clonotype: Its antigen remains unknown.

Time point reported: newly diagnosed GD, antithyroid drugs for less than 3 months. After RNA was extracted from PBMCs, the TCR library was made from it. Trimming took off 4 bases at V and 7 bases at J, with 20 bases between the two ends. The CDR3 totals 16 residues. Through Arm-PCR of CDR3 regions and iRepertoire HTBI primers, TCR beta libraries were built. The authors' processing: Sequenced samples collectively carried 62 TRBV and 14 TRBJ segments. TCRdb recomputed calls from the multiplex PCR reads with MiXCR, one row per CDR3 protein. The V and J calls reflect TCRdb's pipeline rather than the authors' work. In the table there are hundreds of thousands of distinct CDR3 sequences, roughly 16% of which are singletons. Another study also made use of these data, one on T cells in Graves' hyperthyroidism and ophthalmopathy. From that paper: The primer set for the first-round RT-PCR of the TCR CDR3 was HTBI.

The V gene is TRBV12-3 or TRBV12-4, the J gene TRBJ1-5; no clear D gene. This receptor was obtained from a woman in her thirties with Graves disease. The starting material was peripheral blood mononuclear cells (PBMCs), obtained at new diagnosis, from a patient treated with antithyroid drugs. The CDR3 reads CASSYTPPRIEQPQHF. The DNA of the CDR3 is TGTGCCAGCAGTTACACCCCTCCGCGCATCGAACAGCCCCAGCATTTT.